This T cell receptor (beta chain) is from a study of control samples from healthy donors and cancer patients (dated by TCRdb to 2018 to 2020). As for this clone: Its antigen has not been determined. Base quality data are lacking; no much larger clone is found one base away.

CDR1 SGHAT and CDR2 FQNNGV are derived from the germline V gene. Its CDR3 holds 13 amino acids, cysteine through phenylalanine. Of the read, only the CDR3 DNA is kept; its 39 bases are in frame from base 1. Unmatched junction bases come to 5, with V trimmed by 6 bases and J by 6 bases. Libraries were built with the immunoSEQ multiplex PCR assay. Drawn from immuneACCESS, this table holds only the in-frame rearrangements with V and J called that TCRdb kept. Clones are partly lost; checked studies trace under half to an unresolved V gene and leave the rest unexplained. In this sample the table shows 100,000 to 150,000 clones, 92% of which occur a single time. The ten most abundant clones make up approximately 6% of the sample.

This receptor was obtained from a man aged 18 to 30 in good health. The V and J genes are TRBV11-2 and TRBJ2-1, with 7 junctional bases fitting TRBD2. Input material: blood. The CDR3 in this case is CASRFSGVNEQFF. The nucleotides read TGTGCCAGCAGGTTCAGCGGGGTCAATGAGCAGTTCTTC.